The rows below give T cell receptor beta chains drawn from one sample of a study of chemoradiotherapy in HPV16-positive cancers. Profiling relied on immunoSEQ multiplex PCR, and the TCRdb table lists in-frame clones only, not all of them. The sample lists 4,000 to 5,000 clones; about 76% were seen once. Sample: tumor tissue, taken from a patient who underwent chemoradiotherapy. The origin of the receptors is a human donor with HPV-associated anogenital cancer. The CDR3 runs from the conserved cysteine through the conserved F or W. Each record gives: J gene, V gene, CDR3 length, clone size, D gene, CDR3 DNA, CDR3 protein. The D gene is left open where the match is weak. Clone size, where shown, is once, few, many, or a class for clones that have expanded.

TRBJ1-6	TRBV19	16	-	-	TGTGCCAGTAGGACCTCCAGGGGCACTTATAATTCACCCCTCCACTTT	CASRTSRGTYNSPLHF
TRBJ2-3	TRBV5-1	13	-	TRBD2	TGCGCCAGCAGCCTGGGACTAGGAGATACGCAGTATTTT	CASSLGLGDTQYF
TRBJ1-6	TRBV6-5	15	-	-	TGTGCCAGCAGCCAAGTGGGGGGTGGTAATTCACCCCTCCACTTT	CASSQVGGGNSPLHF
TRBJ1-2	TRBV10-2	13	-	-	TGCGCCAGCAGTGATTGGGATAACTATGGCTACACCTTC	CASSDWDNYGYTF
TRBJ2-3	TRBV19	13	-	TRBD1	TGTGCCAGTAGTTTCAGGGGGACGGATACGCAGTATTTT	CASSFRGTDTQYF
TRBJ2-3	TRBV5-1	14	few	-	TGCGCCAGCAGCGACGGGGGGCCTACAGATACGCAGTATTTT	CASSDGGPTDTQYF
TRBJ1-1	TRBV28	14	-	-	TGTGCCAGCAGTCCGGGACCCCTCAGGACTGAAGCTTTCTTT	CASSPGPLRTEAFF
TRBJ2-7	TRBV10-3	13	-	-	TGTGCCATCAGTGACCCTAGCAACCACGAGCAGTACTTC	CAISDPSNHEQYF
TRBJ2-2	TRBV5-4	16	-	TRBD2	TGTGCCAGCAGCTCGGGGACTAGCGGGAACACCGGGGAGCTGTTTTTT	CASSSGTSGNTGELFF
TRBJ2-3	TRBV4-2	17	-	TRBD2	TGTGCCAGCAGCCAAGATCAGACTAGCGGGGGAACAGATACGCAGTATTTT	CASSQDQTSGGTDTQYF
TRBJ2-7	TRBV27	14	-	-	TGTGCCAGCAGTATGCAGGGGAGCTCCTACGAGCAGTACTTC	CASSMQGSSYEQYF
TRBJ1-3	TRBV9	15	-	-	TGTGCCAGCAGCGTAGTGCCCTTTACTGGAAACACCATATATTTT	CASSVVPFTGNTIYF
TRBJ2-2	TRBV25-1	13	-	-	TGTGCCAGCAGGGCCGGGTGGACCGGGGAGCTGTTTTTT	CASRAGWTGELFF
TRBJ2-7	TRBV7-6	15	-	-	TGTGCCAGCAGCTTAGAACAGGGTTTCTACTACGAGCAGTACTTC	CASSLEQGFYYEQYF
TRBJ2-7	TRBV4-1	15	-	TRBD1	TGCGCCAGCAGCAAGGACAGGGGGCTTTCCTACGAGCAGTACTTC	CASSKDRGLSYEQYF
TRBJ2-7	TRBV6-1	14	once	-	TGTGCCACCCAGAGGGAGGGGGGCGGGTTCGAGCAGTACTTC	CATQREGGGFEQYF
TRBJ2-7	TRBV5-1	14	-	-	TGCGCCAGCAGCTTGGACGTCAGAGCCTACGAGCAGTACTTC	CASSLDVRAYEQYF
TRBJ1-1	TRBV19	15	-	-	TGTGCCAGTAGCAGAACATCGGGGGGGTTTCTTGAAGCTTTCTTT	CASSRTSGGFLEAFF
TRBJ2-1	TRBV19	15	-	TRBD2	TGTGCCAGTAGTACGGGGCTAGCGGGAGCCAATGAGCAGTTCTTC	CASSTGLAGANEQFF
TRBJ2-7	TRBV5-1	13	-	-	TGCGCCAGCAGCGCTAACGGCAACTACGAGCAGTACTTC	CASSANGNYEQYF
TRBJ1-4	TRBV5-4	16	-	-	TGTGCCAGCAGCTTTTCCTCAGGGGCCTCGAATGAAAAACTGTTTTTT	CASSFSSGASNEKLFF
TRBJ1-1	TRBV19	14	few	-	TGTGCCAGTAGTCCCCAATATGGAAGGACTGAAGCTTTCTTT	CASSPQYGRTEAFF
TRBJ2-5	TRBV29-1	11	-	-	TGCAGCGTTCCCGCCCAAGAGACCCAGTACTTC	CSVPAQETQYF
TRBJ1-4	TRBV19	21	-	TRBD1	TGTGCCAGTAGTATCCTAGCCGCCCAACGGACAGGGGCCAGTTCTAATGAAAAACTGTTTTTT	CASSILAAQRTGASSNEKLFF
TRBJ1-2	TRBV27	17	-	TRBD1	TGTGCCAGCAGTTTAAGGGGGGGACAGCGCTCTAACTATGGCTACACCTTC	CASSLRGGQRSNYGYTF
TRBJ1-2	TRBV29-1	12	-	-	TGCAGCGTGGACAAACGGGACTATGGCTACACCTTC	CSVDKRDYGYTF
TRBJ1-1	TRBV5-1	14	once	-	TGCGCCAGCAGCTTCGGGGGCTCGAACACTGAAGCTTTCTTT	CASSFGGSNTEAFF
TRBJ2-7	TRBV7-2	17	-	TRBD2	TGTGCCAGCAGCCCCCGCGGGATGACGGGGGGGCCGGGGGAGCAGTACTTC	CASSPRGMTGGPGEQYF
TRBJ2-2	TRBV6-1	16	-	-	TGTGCCAGCAGTGAATATCTTCCAGCTAACACCGGGGAGCTGTTTTTT	CASSEYLPANTGELFF
TRBJ2-5	TRBV9	18	-	TRBD2	TGTGCCAGCAGCGTAGGGCTAGCGGGGGCCCCGGGGGGAGAGACCCAGTACTTC	CASSVGLAGAPGGETQYF
TRBJ2-1	TRBV15	12	-	-	TGTGCCACCAGTCGCATAGGCGATGAGCAGTTCTTC	CATSRIGDEQFF
TRBJ1-5	TRBV20-1	11	few	-	TGCAGTGCTAGACTGGGCCAGCCCCAGCATTTT	CSARLGQPQHF
TRBJ1-1	TRBV9	15	-	-	TGTGCCAGCAGCGTTCTAGGGACGGAGGGCACTGAAGCTTTCTTT	CASSVLGTEGTEAFF
TRBJ2-2	TRBV7-8	19	few	-	TGTGCCAGCAGCCCATTTATCCCTAGGACAGTGACGAACACCGGGGAGCTGTTTTTT	CASSPFIPRTVTNTGELFF
TRBJ2-3	TRBV5-4	13	-	-	TGTGCCAGCAGCTTAGGGCCAGACGATACACAGTATTTT	CASSLGPDDTQYF
TRBJ2-7	TRBV5-4	14	once	-	TGTGCCAGCAGCCCGACTTTACAGGGCTACGAGCAGTACTTC	CASSPTLQGYEQYF
TRBJ1-2	TRBV6-5	14	-	-	TGTGCCAGCAGACCCGCCGACAGGTTTTATGGCTACACCTTC	CASRPADRFYGYTF
TRBJ2-3	TRBV19	15	-	-	TGTGCCAGTAGTATAATGGCTAGTGCAACAGATACGCAGTATTTT	CASSIMASATDTQYF
TRBJ2-5	TRBV4-1	15	once	-	TGCGCCAGCAGCCAAGTTTCCCGGGGCGGTGAGACCCAGTACTTC	CASSQVSRGGETQYF
TRBJ2-7	TRBV5-1	14	-	TRBD1	TGCGCCAGCAGCGGGACCGGGACAGGGGCCGAGCAGTACTTC	CASSGTGTGAEQYF
TRBJ1-1	TRBV5-1	14	few	TRBD1	TGCGCCAGCAGCGTTGACAGGGCTCGCACTGAAGCTTTCTTT	CASSVDRARTEAFF